This T cell receptor (beta chain) emerged from a study of follicular helper T cells after annual influenza vaccination. Between the trimmed V and J ends, which lost 0 bases and 4 bases, there was a span of 10 bases. CDR3 size: 14 residues. The germline gives CDR1 MNHNY, CDR2 SVGAGI (reference sequence). The time point: 2014-2015 season, pre-vaccination. The method was immunoSEQ multiplex PCR; TCRdb's version includes in-frame clones alone and lacks a portion of them. The sample records around 25,000 clones, approximately 80% being singletons. This clone was seen a few times. The chain links TRBV6-6 to TRBJ2-7, with D possibly TRBD2 on 5 matching bases. The sample in question was CXCR5+ CD38- circulating T follicular helper cells from blood, obtained on the day of influenza vaccination. Subset: circulating Tfh, non-naive CD4+CXCR5+PD-1+ (ICOS+CD38+ or ICOS-CD38-). The sequence came from an adult who received the influenza vaccine. CDR3 loop: CASSYSIRGYEQYF. As DNA, the CDR3 is TGTGCCAGCAGTTACTCGATCCGGGGTTACGAGCAGTACTTC.